The following is a T cell receptor (beta chain) sequence with its context. This clonotype was picked up a small number of times. Its antigen is unknown. No qualities accompany the bases; no much larger clone lies one base away. To prepare the library, 5' RACE was applied. The data were produced on an Illumina Genome Analyzer IIx. To prepare the RNA-based TCR cDNA libraries, a previously described protocol was followed, with several modifications. To prevent cross-contamination, barcodes specific to each sample were added to both ends of every TCR cDNA library during cDNA synthesis and amplification. In the original analysis: Each individual had between about 100,000 and nearly 550,000 identified clonotypes, and each library contained roughly 2 to 4 million CDR3-containing reads. Reads with improper barcode index combinations were discarded, and clonesets were then built for each library with the MiTCR software. During the assembly of CDR3 clonotypes by MiTCR, low-quality reads were filtered or rescued and PCR and sequencing errors were corrected. Artificial out-of-frame clonotypes were removed by being mapped to in-frame sequences, with one indel in the CDR3 allowed. Similarity in V and J gene usage between donors was calculated as the Jensen-Shannon divergence divided by the mean entropy. The raw public data were reprocessed by TCRdb itself: fastp quality trimming at Q25, MiXCR clonotype calling, in-frame beta chains only. Rows with a matching CDR3 protein are joined into one entry that keeps the most common DNA and genes. The V and J calls here are based on TCRdb, not the publication. The sample yields roughly 380,000 distinct CDR3 sequences; 28% were counted once. Jointly, the top ten make up roughly 6.1% of the sample.

The sample comes from a study of identical twins' blood T cells (dated by TCRdb to between 2011 and 2013). For the wider study: Around 50 million Illumina reads were obtained across 12 libraries, comprising six alpha-chain and six beta-chain libraries. The study compared TCR alpha and beta chain repertoires of three pairs of monozygous twins using next-generation sequencing to assess genetic influence on repertoire formation.

Broader findings and caveats from the paper: The count of CDR3 clonotypes shared by two donors depended mainly on the product of the two donors' cloneset sizes, and twins did not clearly depart from this trend. V gene usage, even among non-selected out-of-frame TCRbeta clonotypes, was reported to be markedly more similar within twin pairs than between unrelated donors. Validation by independent studies was stated to be required for the proposed role of the TCRalpha J segment in MHC recognition during thymic selection. Looking at the most abundant TCRbeta clonotypes, every donor had more CDR3 sequences in common with her twin than with unrelated donors. Because the twins were raised together, environmental influences could not be ruled out as an explanation for the similarity between twins.

Donors were six healthy women forming three monozygous twin pairs. All three twin pairs had been reared together, and it was thought likely that the same infectious agents and vaccines had been met by these twin pairs. TCR cDNA libraries were prepared from RNA that was isolated from peripheral blood mononuclear cells. From cysteine to phenylalanine, the CDR3 is 12 amino acids long. The read is trimmed to its CDR3 DNA, 36 bases read in frame from base 1. The CDR1 and CDR2 encoded by the germline V gene (reference sequence) are SEHNR and FQNEAQ. V is cut by 8 bases and J by 3 bases, and the space between the germline ends is 10 bases.

The sequence came from a woman aged 18-55 years in good health. The sequencing sample was made of PBMCs. The chain was built from TRBV7-9 and TRBJ1-1; possibly the D gene is TRBD1, per 5 matching bases. Here is the DNA: TGTGCCAGCCGGGGGGTTGACACTGAAGCTTTCTTT. This gives the protein CASRGVDTEAFF.